The rows below give T cell receptor beta chains drawn from one sample of a study of OX40 agonist ivuxolimab in advanced cancers. TCRdb's table, derived via immunoSEQ multiplex PCR, lists solely in-frame clones and lacks some. Among fewer than 85,000 clones, about nine tenths were seen once, and the ten largest hold about 0.53%. The sample here was CD4+ or CD8+ T cells sorted from blood, taken in a trial of the OX40 agonist ivuxolimab. The receptor source for this set is an adult with an advanced solid tumor such as melanoma, head and neck, liver or kidney cancer. Each CDR3 is given without its conserved first and last residue. Rows may omit the clone size; those that give it use once, few, many or a size class.

clone size: -
V gene: TRBV29-1
CDR3 length: 12
CDR3 protein: SVLGAFSSYEQY

clone size: -
V gene: TRBV5-4
CDR3 length: 15
CDR3 protein: ASSLQSGAKGDNEQF

clone size: -
V gene: TRBV4-1
CDR3 length: 16
CDR3 protein: ASSQALPRGRGTDTQY

clone size: -
V gene: TRBV10-3
CDR3 length: 14
CDR3 protein: AISEITDPKPYEQY

clone size: -
V gene: TRBV2
CDR3 length: 12
CDR3 protein: ASSEALRRVEAF

clone size: -
V gene: TRBV4-1
CDR3 length: 15
CDR3 protein: ASSQPPGGRHTDTQY

clone size: -
V gene: TRBV7-9
CDR3 length: 17
CDR3 protein: ASSLVTGTGVARAEKLF

clone size: -
V gene: TRBV5-1
CDR3 length: 12
CDR3 protein: ASSTGQQQETQY

clone size: -
V gene: TRBV15
CDR3 length: 15
CDR3 protein: ATSRDGQGGPADTQY

clone size: -
V gene: TRBV7-9
CDR3 length: 13
CDR3 protein: ASSLEQGPRNEQF

clone size: -
V gene: TRBV5-1
CDR3 length: 14
CDR3 protein: ASSTDGTGPGNTIY

clone size: -
V gene: TRBV5-1
CDR3 length: 14
CDR3 protein: ASSLALRVRNTEAF

clone size: once
V gene: TRBV28
CDR3 length: 12
CDR3 protein: ASIKAGGIGELF

clone size: once
V gene: TRBV30
CDR3 length: 12
CDR3 protein: AWRHVQGFTEAF

clone size: -
V gene: TRBV7-9
CDR3 length: 13
CDR3 protein: ASSLVGQGAGEAF

clone size: few
V gene: TRBV29-1
CDR3 length: 9
CDR3 protein: SVATTDTQY

clone size: -
V gene: TRBV5-4
CDR3 length: 12
CDR3 protein: ASSSGQNPYEQY

clone size: -
V gene: TRBV6-1
CDR3 length: 12
CDR3 protein: ASSVDRAWRGYT

clone size: -
V gene: TRBV9
CDR3 length: 15
CDR3 protein: ASSVVSEAWRGGELF

clone size: -
V gene: TRBV7-8
CDR3 length: 13
CDR3 protein: ASSPQGLLYNEQF

clone size: -
V gene: TRBV13
CDR3 length: 9
CDR3 protein: ASSPRGEQF